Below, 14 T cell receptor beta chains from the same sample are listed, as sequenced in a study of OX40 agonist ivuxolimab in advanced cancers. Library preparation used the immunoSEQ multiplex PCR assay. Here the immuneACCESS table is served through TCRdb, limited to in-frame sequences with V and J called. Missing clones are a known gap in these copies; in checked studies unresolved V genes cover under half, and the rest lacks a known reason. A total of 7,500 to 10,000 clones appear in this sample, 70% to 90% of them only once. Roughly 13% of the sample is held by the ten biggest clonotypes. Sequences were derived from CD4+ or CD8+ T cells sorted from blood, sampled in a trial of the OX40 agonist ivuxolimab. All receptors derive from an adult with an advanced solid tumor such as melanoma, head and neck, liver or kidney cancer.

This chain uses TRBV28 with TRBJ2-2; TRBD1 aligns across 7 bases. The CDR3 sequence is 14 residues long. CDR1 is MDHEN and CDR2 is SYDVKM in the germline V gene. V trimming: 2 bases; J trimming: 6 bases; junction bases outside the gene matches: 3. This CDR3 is CASSLPDRAGELFF. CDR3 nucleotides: TGTGCCAGCAGTTTACCTGACAGGGCCGGGGAGCTGTTTTTT.

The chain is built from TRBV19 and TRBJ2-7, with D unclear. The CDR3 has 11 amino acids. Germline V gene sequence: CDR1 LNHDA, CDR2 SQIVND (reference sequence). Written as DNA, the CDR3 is TGTGCAGAGATAACCCTCTACGAGCAGTACTTC. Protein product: CAEITLYEQYF.

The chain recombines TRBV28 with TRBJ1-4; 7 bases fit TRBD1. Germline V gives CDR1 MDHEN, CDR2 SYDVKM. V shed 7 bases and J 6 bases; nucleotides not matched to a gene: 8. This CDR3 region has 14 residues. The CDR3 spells CASNLDRVDEKLFF. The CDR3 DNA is TGTGCCAGCAATCTAGACAGGGTCGATGAAAAACTGTTTTTT.

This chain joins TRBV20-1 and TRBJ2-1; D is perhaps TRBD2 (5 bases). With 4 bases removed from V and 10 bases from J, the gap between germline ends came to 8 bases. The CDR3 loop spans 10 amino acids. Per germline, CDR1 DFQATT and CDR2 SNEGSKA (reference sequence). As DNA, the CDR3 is TGCAGTGCTAACACTAGGGAGCAGTTCTTC. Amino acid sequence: CSANTREQFF.

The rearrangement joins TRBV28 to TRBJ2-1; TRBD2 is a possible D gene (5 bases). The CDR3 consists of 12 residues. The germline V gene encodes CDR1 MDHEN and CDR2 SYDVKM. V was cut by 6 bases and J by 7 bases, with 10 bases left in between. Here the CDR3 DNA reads TGTGCCAGCAGGGGAACTAGAAATGAGCAGTTCTTC. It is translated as CASRGTRNEQFF.

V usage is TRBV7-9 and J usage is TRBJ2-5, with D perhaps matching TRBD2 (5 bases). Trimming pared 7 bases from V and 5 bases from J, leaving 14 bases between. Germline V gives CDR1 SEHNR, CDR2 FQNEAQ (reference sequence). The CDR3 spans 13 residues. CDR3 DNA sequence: TGTGCCAGCAAGGAGGCCCTCGGGGAGACCCAGTACTTC. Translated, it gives CASKEALGETQYF.

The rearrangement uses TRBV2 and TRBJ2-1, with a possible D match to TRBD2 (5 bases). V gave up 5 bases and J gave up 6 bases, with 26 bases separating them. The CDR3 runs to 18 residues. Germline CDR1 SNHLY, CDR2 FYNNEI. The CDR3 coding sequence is TGTGCCAGCAGTCCACCCCGCGAGGGCACAAGACCCATCAATGAGCAGTTCTTC. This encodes CASSPPREGTRPINEQFF.

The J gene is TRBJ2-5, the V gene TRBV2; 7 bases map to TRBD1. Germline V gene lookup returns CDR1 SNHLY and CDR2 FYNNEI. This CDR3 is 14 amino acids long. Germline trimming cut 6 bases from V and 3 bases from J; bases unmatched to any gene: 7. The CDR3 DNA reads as TGTGCCAGCAGCGCCGGACAGGATGAAGAGACCCAGTACTTC. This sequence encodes CASSAGQDEETQYF.

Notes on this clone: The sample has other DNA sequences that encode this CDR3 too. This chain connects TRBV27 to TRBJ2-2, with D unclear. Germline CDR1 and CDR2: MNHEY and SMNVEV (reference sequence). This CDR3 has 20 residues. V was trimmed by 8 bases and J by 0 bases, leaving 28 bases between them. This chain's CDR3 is CASPPYGVSQRRANTGELFF. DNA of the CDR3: TGTGCCAGCCCCCCCTATGGGGTATCTCAGAGGCGCGCGAACACCGGGGAGCTGTTTTTT.

CDR3 residues: CASTSSGRGVETQYF. CDR3 in DNA: TGTGCCAGTACCAGTAGCGGGAGAGGAGTGGAGACCCAGTACTTC. The chain links TRBV19 to TRBJ2-5, with 9 bases fitting TRBD2. Germline V gene data show CDR1 as LNHDA and CDR2 as SQIVND (reference sequence). The CDR3 loop spans 15 amino acids. The ends lost 7 bases at V and 5 bases at J; junction bases unmatched: 11.

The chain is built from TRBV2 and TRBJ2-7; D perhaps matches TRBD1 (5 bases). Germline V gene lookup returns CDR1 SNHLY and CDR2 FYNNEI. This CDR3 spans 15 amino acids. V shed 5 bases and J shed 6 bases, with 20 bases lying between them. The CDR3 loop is CASSTEGVGAPEQYF. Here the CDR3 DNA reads TGTGCCAGCAGTACCGAAGGGGTGGGTGCGCCCGAGCAGTACTTC.

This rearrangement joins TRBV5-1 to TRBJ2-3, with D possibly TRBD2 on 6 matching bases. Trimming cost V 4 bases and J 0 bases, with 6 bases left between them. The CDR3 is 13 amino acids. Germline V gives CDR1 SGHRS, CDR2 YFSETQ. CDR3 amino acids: CASSGTSTDTQYF. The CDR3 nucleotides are TGCGCCAGCAGCGGGACTAGCACAGATACGCAGTATTTT.

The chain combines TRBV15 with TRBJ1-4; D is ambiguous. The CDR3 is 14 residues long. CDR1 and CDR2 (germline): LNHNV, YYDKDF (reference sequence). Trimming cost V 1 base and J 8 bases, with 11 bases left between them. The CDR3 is CATSRGGREEKLFF. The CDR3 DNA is TGTGCCACCAGCAGAGGTGGTAGAGAGGAAAAACTGTTTTTT.

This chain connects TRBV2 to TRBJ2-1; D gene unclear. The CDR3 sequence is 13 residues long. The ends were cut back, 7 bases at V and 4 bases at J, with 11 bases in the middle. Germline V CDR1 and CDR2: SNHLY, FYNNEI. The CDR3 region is CASMGGLYNEQFF. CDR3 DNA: TGTGCCAGCATGGGCGGTCTTTACAATGAGCAGTTCTTC.